What follows are 9 T cell receptor beta chains derived from one specimen sequenced in a study of T cells after yellow fever vaccination. In TCRdb, the 5' RACE reads were re-called with MiXCR into one record per CDR3 protein. Among roughly 30,000 distinct CDR3 sequences listed, 8% to 11% were seen once. Material: PBMCs, either bulk or a sorted T-cell subset (CD4+, CD8+, memory, or dextramer-sorted; not recorded which), obtained roughly 14 days after the first yellow fever vaccination. All receptors derive from a man aged 18 to 30 who received the YFV17D yellow fever vaccine.

The table lists this clonotype with many counts. This rearrangement joins TRBV20-1 to TRBJ1-2; D not certain. This CDR3 contains 12 residues. The V gene's germline CDR1 is DFQATT and CDR2 SNEGSKA (reference sequence). V lost 5 bases, J lost 4 bases, and 11 bases lay in between. DNA of the CDR3: TGCAGTGCTGGCGACAAATTCTATGGCTACACCTTC. Translation: CSAGDKFYGYTF.

This clonotype has a count of ten or more. CDR3: CSVEWGAETQYF. Here the CDR3 DNA reads TGCAGCGTTGAATGGGGCGCGGAGACCCAGTACTTC. The chain couples TRBV29-1 to TRBJ2-5; weak D call: TRBD1 (5 bases). The CDR3 length is 12 residues. The germline V and J ends were trimmed by 2 bases and 5 bases, with 9 bases remaining between them. Germline V CDR1 and CDR2: SQVTM, ANQGSEA.

This clonotype was counted ten times or more. V and J are TRBV20-1 and TRBJ1-2, with D possibly matching TRBD1 (5 bases). The V gene's germline CDR1 is DFQATT and CDR2 SNEGSKA (reference sequence). Trimming cost V 7 bases and J 8 bases, with 14 bases left between them. This CDR3 has 11 amino acids. The CDR3 protein is CSGTGTSGYTF. CDR3 coding DNA: TGCAGTGGAACCGGGACGTCGGGCTACACCTTC.

This clonotype was detected many times. This chain links TRBV2 with TRBJ2-4, with D perhaps TRBD1 or TRBD2 (5 bases each). CDR1 and CDR2 from the germline V gene are SNHLY and FYNNEI. V dropped 7 bases and J dropped 8 bases, with 12 bases sitting between them. The CDR3 totals 12 residues. For the CDR3, the DNA is TGTGCCAGCACGCCTGGGGGAGACATTCAGTACTTC. Translating gives CASTPGGDIQYF.

V gene TRBV3-1 combines with J gene TRBJ1-5; D remains unclear. Trimming left V 3 bases short and J 5 bases short, with 11 bases between. The CDR3 has 14 amino acids. CDR1 LGHDT and CDR2 YNNKEL come from the germline V gene (reference sequence). The CDR3 region is CASSQNDRDQPQHF. CDR3 DNA: TGTGCCAGCAGCCAGAACGACCGAGATCAGCCCCAGCATTTT.

This clonotype has at least ten counts. The chain links TRBV7-9 to TRBJ1-1; D not certain. Germline V gene lookup returns CDR1 SEHNR and CDR2 FQNEAQ (reference sequence). The CDR3 has 11 amino acids. Trimming took off 2 bases at V and 10 bases at J, with 8 bases between the two ends. As DNA, the CDR3 is TGTGCCAGCAGCTTACTGGTTAGAGCTTTCTTT. Translation: CASSLLVRAFF.

This clonotype was counted at least ten times. V usage is TRBV2 and J usage is TRBJ1-6; 11 bases fit TRBD1. The CDR3 contains 18 residues. CDR1 and CDR2 (germline): SNHLY, FYNNEI. The trim removed 4 bases at V and 7 bases at J, leaving 12 bases unmatched. The CDR3 spells CASSVGQGEMLGNSPLHF. CDR3 bases: TGTGCCAGCAGTGTGGGACAGGGGGAAATGCTTGGGAATTCACCCCTCCACTTT.

This clonotype was counted ten times or more. The chain links TRBV20-1 to TRBJ2-5; D perhaps matches TRBD2 (6 bases). Deletions cut 3 bases from V and 5 bases from J, with 16 bases between. Germline CDR1 and CDR2: DFQATT and SNEGSKA (reference sequence). The length of the CDR3 is 14 residues. The CDR3 DNA reads as TGCAGTGCTAGCGAATCTAGGAGGGGCGAGACCCAGTACTTC. This translates into CSASESRRGETQYF.

Ten or more counts support this clonotype. The gene calls are TRBV20-1 and TRBJ2-3; 10 nucleotides agree with TRBD2. CDR3 length: 15 amino acids. Germline CDR1 reads DFQATT; CDR2 reads SNEGSKA (reference sequence). V was pared by 3 bases and J by 4 bases, with 7 bases of the junction left unmatched. Here the CDR3 DNA reads TGCAGTGCTAGGATTAGCGGGGGGTGGGCAGATACGCAGTATTTT. Translated: CSARISGGWADTQYF.